Sequencing of this T cell receptor beta chain was carried out in a study of shared clonotypes between healthy human individuals. About the study: Every donor yielded three CD4 naive, three CD4 memory, two CD8 naive and one CD8 memory plate. Study-level results: Naive subsets, compared against memory subsets, generally had larger estimated richness values. A handful of donors shared around 5.2% of their naive CD4 clonotypes.

A note on this clone: Its cognate antigen is unknown.

As defined, naive CD8 cells were CD45RO-negative and positively selected for CCR7, with terminally differentiated effector memory CD45RA+ cells excluded. The CDR3 is made up of 13 amino acids. Germline V gives CDR1 SEHNR, CDR2 FQNEAQ (reference sequence). Trimming took off 5 bases at V and 6 bases at J, with 10 bases between the two ends. The deep-level immunoSEQ assay was used. TCRdb keeps only in-frame clones here, not all; method: immunoSEQ multiplex PCR. The sample includes more than 600,000 clones, around 90% of them seen just once. The sample consisted of naive CD8+ T cells sorted from blood. This chain joins TRBV7-9 and TRBJ2-2; D gene unclear. The clonotype was recovered from a man aged 25-45 years in good health. The CDR3 bases are TGTGCCAGCAGCCCATCGTTGTCCGGGGAGCTGTTTTTT. This sequence encodes CASSPSLSGELFF.